A selection of T cell receptor beta chains follows, all from one sample in a study of blood T cell repertoires in COVID-19. Using immunoSEQ multiplex PCR, the repertoire was profiled, and TCRdb retains in-frame clones only, with some absent. The table has under 90,000 clones, approximately 90% seen once. The sequenced sample was peripheral blood. The receptor set was obtained from a man in his sixties or seventies with active or convalescent COVID-19. CDR3s include the opening cysteine and the closing phenylalanine or tryptophan. The D gene is left open where the match is weak. Clone size is given for some rows only: seen once, a few or many times, or a class if the clone is expanded.

-	TRBV6-5	TRBJ1-4	-	CASSYKGANEKLFF	TGTGCCAGCAGTTATAAGGGGGCTAATGAAAAACTGTTTTTT
-	TRBV6-5	TRBJ2-7	TRBD1	CASSRDRAGYEQYF	TGTGCCAGCAGCAGAGACAGGGCAGGGTACGAGCAGTACTTC
-	TRBV5-4	TRBJ2-3	TRBD1	CASSRRTGGTDTQYF	TGTGCCAGCAGCCGCCGGACAGGGGGTACCGATACGCAGTATTTT
-	TRBV12-2	TRBJ2-1	-	CASRGPGAGPYNEQFF	TGTGCAAGTCGCGGCCCAGGAGCGGGACCCTACAATGAGCAGTTCTTC
-	TRBV6-1	TRBJ2-1	-	CASSDRTPTTYNEQFF	TGTGCCAGCAGTGATCGGACTCCAACCACCTACAATGAGCAGTTCTTC
-	TRBV15	TRBJ2-3	TRBD2	CATSRRTSGPDTQYF	TGTGCCACCAGCAGGAGGACTAGCGGGCCAGATACGCAGTATTTT
-	TRBV5-1	TRBJ1-2	TRBD1	CASSPGQGVNYGYTF	TGCGCCAGCAGCCCGGGACAGGGTGTTAACTATGGCTACACCTTC
-	TRBV2	TRBJ2-1	-	CASSPPGGYNEQFF	TGTGCCAGCAGCCCTCCCGGGGGATACAATGAGCAGTTCTTC
-	TRBV6-5	TRBJ1-5	TRBD1	CASSGQVSNQPQHF	TGTGCCAGCAGCGGACAGGTTAGCAATCAGCCCCAGCATTTT
-	TRBV6-5	TRBJ2-2	TRBD2	CASSSLAGATGELFF	TGTGCCAGCAGTTCTCTAGCGGGGGCCACCGGGGAGCTGTTTTTT
-	TRBV9	TRBJ2-2	-	CASRTDSNTGELFF	TGTGCCAGTAGGACAGATTCGAACACCGGGGAGCTGTTTTTT
once	TRBV29-1	TRBJ1-1	-	CSVEPWGGGTEAFF	TGCAGCGTTGAACCCTGGGGGGGAGGCACTGAAGCTTTCTTT
-	TRBV19	TRBJ2-7	-	CASSRTSSGWEQYF	TGTGCCAGTAGCAGGACATCGTCGGGTTGGGAGCAGTACTTC
-	TRBV28	TRBJ2-5	-	CASSLQKLVPQETQYF	TGTGCCAGCAGTCTTCAAAAACTAGTACCCCAAGAGACCCAGTACTTC
-	TRBV18	TRBJ2-5	TRBD2	CASSPVAGGQETQYF	TGTGCCAGCTCACCCGTGGCGGGGGGACAAGAGACCCAGTACTTC
-	TRBV7-2	TRBJ1-3	-	CASSNLQSSGNTIYF	TGTGCCAGCAGCAACCTACAGAGCTCTGGAAACACCATATATTTT
-	TRBV7-2	TRBJ2-4	TRBD2	CASSSQWGGTKNIQYF	TGTGCCAGCAGCTCCCAATGGGGGGGGACCAAAAACATTCAGTACTTC
-	TRBV7-8	TRBJ2-1	-	CASSHLRGIIYNEQFF	TGTGCCAGCAGCCACTTAAGAGGGATAATCTACAATGAGCAGTTCTTC
-	TRBV3-1/TRBV3-2	TRBJ1-5	-	CASSQSGEPSSNQPQHF	TGTGCCAGCAGCCAATCGGGGGAACCAAGTAGCAATCAGCCCCAGCATTTT
-	TRBV28	TRBJ1-2	TRBD1	CASQQGQPFYGYTF	TGTGCCTCACAACAGGGGCAACCATTCTATGGCTACACCTTC
-	TRBV6-5	TRBJ2-5	-	CASRERSIWTQYF	TGTGCCAGCAGAGAGCGGAGTATTTGGACCCAGTACTTC
-	TRBV29-1	TRBJ2-1	-	CSVGGEQFF	TGCAGCGTTGGAGGGGAGCAGTTCTTC
-	TRBV28	TRBJ1-6	TRBD1	CATWTGQGYSPLHF	TGTGCCACCTGGACGGGACAGGGGTATTCACCCCTCCACTTT
-	TRBV28	TRBJ1-6	-	CASNGGAGRRIALHF	TGTGCCAGCAACGGGGGGGCAGGACGACGGATTGCCCTCCACTTT
-	TRBV27	TRBJ2-6	TRBD2	CASSLYLRLAGGSGANVLTF	TGTGCCAGCAGTTTATACTTACGACTAGCGGGGGGGTCTGGGGCCAACGTCCTGACTTTC
-	TRBV5-8	TRBJ2-5	TRBD2	CASSLGLAGGPGQETQYF	TGTGCCAGCAGCCTGGGACTAGCGGGAGGGCCGGGTCAAGAGACCCAGTACTTC
-	TRBV7-9	TRBJ2-1	-	CASSLAIAGENEQFF	TGTGCCAGCAGCTTAGCGATTGCAGGGGAGAATGAGCAGTTCTTC
-	TRBV20-1	TRBJ2-7	TRBD2	CSASPASGRREQYF	TGCAGTGCTAGTCCGGCTAGCGGGAGGCGCGAGCAGTACTTC